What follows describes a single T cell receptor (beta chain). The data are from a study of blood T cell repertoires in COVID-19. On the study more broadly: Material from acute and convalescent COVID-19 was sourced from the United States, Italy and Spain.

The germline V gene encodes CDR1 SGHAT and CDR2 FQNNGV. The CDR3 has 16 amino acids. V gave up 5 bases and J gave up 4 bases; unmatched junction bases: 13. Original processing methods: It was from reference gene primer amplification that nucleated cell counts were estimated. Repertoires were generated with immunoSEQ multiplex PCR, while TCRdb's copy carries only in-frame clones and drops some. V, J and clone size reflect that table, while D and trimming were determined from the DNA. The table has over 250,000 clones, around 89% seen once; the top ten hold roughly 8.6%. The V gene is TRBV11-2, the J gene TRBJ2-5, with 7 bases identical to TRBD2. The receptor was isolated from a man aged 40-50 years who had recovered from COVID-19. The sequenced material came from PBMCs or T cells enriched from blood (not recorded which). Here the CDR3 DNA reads TGTGCCAGCAGCCTCCATCTTGGGGGGAGGGGAGAGACCCAGTACTTC. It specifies CASSLHLGGRGETQYF. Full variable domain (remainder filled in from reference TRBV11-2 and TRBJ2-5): EAGVAQSPRYKIIEKRQSVAFWCNPISGHATLYWYQQILGQGPKLLIQFQNNGVVDDSQLPKDRFSAERLKGVDSTLKIQPAKLEDSAVYLCASSLHLGGRGETQYFGPGTRLLVL.